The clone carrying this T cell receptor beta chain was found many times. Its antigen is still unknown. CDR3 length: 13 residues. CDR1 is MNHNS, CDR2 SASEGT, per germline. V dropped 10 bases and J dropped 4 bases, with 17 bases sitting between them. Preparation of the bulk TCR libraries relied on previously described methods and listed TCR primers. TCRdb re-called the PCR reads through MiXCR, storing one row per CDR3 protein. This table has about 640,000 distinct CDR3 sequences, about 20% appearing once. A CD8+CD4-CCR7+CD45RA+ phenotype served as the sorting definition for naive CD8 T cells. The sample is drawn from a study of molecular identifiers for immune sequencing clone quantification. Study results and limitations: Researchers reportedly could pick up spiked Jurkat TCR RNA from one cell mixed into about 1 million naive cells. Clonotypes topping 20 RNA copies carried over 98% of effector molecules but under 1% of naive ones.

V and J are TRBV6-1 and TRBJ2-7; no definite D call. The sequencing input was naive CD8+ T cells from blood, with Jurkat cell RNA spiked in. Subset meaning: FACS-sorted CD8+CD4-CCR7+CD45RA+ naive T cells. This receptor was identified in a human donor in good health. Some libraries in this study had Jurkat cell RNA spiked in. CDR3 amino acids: CATFLVGNYEQYF. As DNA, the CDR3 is TGTGCCACTTTCCTGGTAGGGAATTACGAGCAGTACTTC.